This TCR beta chain was sequenced for a study of CD8+ T cells in alopecia areata. Treatment given: oral pan-JAK inhibitor, 5-10 mg twice daily. Trimming took 4 bases from V and 2 from J, leaving 7 bases between them. The CDR3 has 13 amino acids. The germline V gene has CDR1 SGHDT and CDR2 YYEEEE. cDNA serving as the sequencing template came from extracted, reverse transcribed RNA. Only in-frame clones appear in the TCRdb table, and some are missing; sequencing was by immunoSEQ multiplex PCR. The sample holds fewer than 100,000 clones, around 71% seen once. The TCR was taken from a human donor with alopecia areata. The rearrangement uses TRBV5-6 and TRBJ2-1; D call uncertain. This material consisted of CD8+ T cells sorted from blood, taken at week 44, from a patient treated with tofacitinib. The CDR3 loop is CASSQDAYNEQFF. As DNA, the CDR3 is TGTGCCAGCAGCCAGGACGCCTACAATGAGCAGTTCTTC.